These 29 T cell receptor beta chains share one sample of origin, sequenced in a study of cytomegalovirus exposure and HLA in healthy donors. Primers: 60 Vbeta forward and 13 Jbeta reverse. Sequencing used immunoSEQ multiplex PCR; TCRdb keeps in-frame clones, though not all of them. The sample contains around 130,000 clones, 78% of which appear only once. The sample taken for sequencing was PBMCs. These TCRs come from a woman younger than 30 in good health and CMV-seronegative.

In nucleotides, the CDR3 is TGCGCCAGCAGCTCGGGGACAGAATGGACTGAAGCTTTCTTT. Translation gives CASSSGTEWTEAFF. The chain uses TRBV5-1 and TRBJ1-1; 7 nucleotides align to TRBD1. CDR3 size: 14 residues. Germline lookup yields CDR1 SGHRS and CDR2 YFSETQ. Germline trimming cut 3 bases from V and 5 bases from J; bases unmatched to any gene: 7.

The chain links TRBV29-1 to TRBJ2-5, with 7 bases identical to TRBD1. Germline V CDR1 and CDR2: SQVTM, ANQGSEA. The CDR3 runs to 12 residues. V lost 6 bases and J lost 11; bases outside the gene matches: 12. CDR3 nucleotide sequence: TGCAGCGTGCCGGGACAGCCCCCAGTGCAGTACTTC. Its translation: CSVPGQPPVQYF.

The rearrangement links TRBV5-6 to TRBJ1-1, with TRBD1 matching over 8 bases. The CDR3 consists of 14 residues. The ends lost 4 bases at V and 1 base at J; junction bases unmatched: 3. Germline-derived CDR1 and CDR2 are SGHDT and YYEEEE. The CDR3 DNA follows: TGTGCCAGCAGCCCGGACAGGGAGAACACTGAAGCTTTCTTT. Its translation: CASSPDRENTEAFF.

The V call is TRBV9, the J call TRBJ2-7; D is ambiguous. The CDR3 contains 14 residues. Trimming removed 4 bases from V and 2 bases from J, with 13 bases in between. CDR1 is SGDLS, CDR2 YYNGEE, per germline. The CDR3 protein is CASSTSEEAYEQYF. The CDR3, as DNA: TGTGCCAGCAGCACCTCAGAAGAGGCCTACGAGCAGTACTTC.

The chain carries TRBV11-2 and TRBJ2-3; perhaps TRBD1 as D (6 bases). Germline V gene sequence: CDR1 SGHAT, CDR2 FQNNGV. The CDR3 extends over 13 amino acids. V lost 9 bases, J lost 1 base, and 11 bases lay in between. In DNA, the CDR3 is TGTGCCAGTTCATGGACAGGCACAGATACGCAGTATTTT. It is translated as CASSWTGTDTQYF. The full variable domain, rest sourced from reference TRBV11-2 and TRBJ2-3, is EAGVAQSPRYKIIEKRQSVAFWCNPISGHATLYWYQQILGQGPKLLIQFQNNGVVDDSQLPKDRFSAERLKGVDSTLKIQPAKLEDSAVYLCASSWTGTDTQYFGPGTRLTVL.

This chain uses TRBV6-5 with TRBJ2-3, with 7 bases matching TRBD2. The CDR3 consists of 15 residues. Unmatched junction bases numbered 7, after V lost 6 bases and J lost 1 base. Germline V gene data show CDR1 as MNHEY and CDR2 as SVGAGI. The CDR3 loop reads CASRFSGTRTDTQYF. CDR3 coding DNA: TGTGCCAGCAGGTTCAGCGGGACTCGCACAGATACGCAGTATTTT.

The chain employs TRBV7-2 and TRBJ2-5, with 10 positions matching TRBD2. This CDR3 is built from 15 residues. V trimming: 3 bases; J trimming: 0 bases; junction bases outside the gene matches: 1. Germline CDR1 and CDR2: SGHTA and FQGNSA. The CDR3 is CASSFTSGNQETQYF. CDR3 in DNA: TGTGCCAGCAGCTTTACTAGCGGGAACCAAGAGACCCAGTACTTC. Filled out from reference TRBV7-2 and TRBJ2-5, the complete variable domain reads GAGVSQSPSNKVTEKGKDVELRCDPISGHTALYWYRQSLGQGLEFLIYFQGNSAPDKSGLPSDRFSAERTGGSVSTLTIQRTQQEDSAVYLCASSFTSGNQETQYFGPGTRLLVL.

The V call is TRBV5-1, the J call TRBJ2-2, with D possibly being TRBD1 (5 bases). The germline gives CDR1 SGHRS, CDR2 YFSETQ. Deletions cut 1 base from V and 7 bases from J, with 14 bases between. The CDR3 extends over 15 amino acids. CDR3 loop: CASSLRGAGIGELFF. In DNA form, the CDR3 reads TGCGCCAGCAGCTTGAGGGGCGCAGGGATCGGGGAGCTGTTTTTT.

This sequence joins TRBV2 and TRBJ2-3; 8 bases agree with TRBD2. This CDR3 comprises 14 residues. Germline CDR1 and CDR2: SNHLY and FYNNEI. The junction had 7 bases not matched to a gene; V was cut back by 5 bases and J by 6 bases. CDR3 DNA sequence: TGTGCCAGCAGTAGGATAGCGGGACCGGATACGCAGTATTTT. Its protein product is CASSRIAGPDTQYF.

This clone is a singleton in its sample. This chain joins TRBV7-8 and TRBJ1-1; D is unresolved. The CDR3 is made up of 16 amino acids. Germline V lookup: CDR1 SGHVS, CDR2 FQNEAQ. With 1 base removed from V and 6 bases from J, the gap between germline ends came to 18 bases. DNA for the CDR3: TGTGCCAGCAGCTTAGATAGGTGGCGGGGAATCCCTGAAGCTTTCTTT. Its protein is CASSLDRWRGIPEAFF.

The V gene is TRBV4-1, the J gene TRBJ2-1; 7 nucleotides agree with TRBD2. The CDR3 has 16 amino acids. CDR1 and CDR2 from the germline V gene are MGHRA and YSYEKL. Germline trimming cut 1 base from V and 6 bases from J; bases unmatched to any gene: 9. In nucleotides, the CDR3 is TGCGCCAGCAGCCAAGTTGGGAGGGGCACTGGCAATGAGCAGTTCTTC. The encoded protein is CASSQVGRGTGNEQFF.

This clone was recorded once. DNA for the CDR3: TGTGCCAGCAGCCAACAACCTAGCGTAAACTCCTACAATGAGCAGTTCTTC. Protein: CASSQQPSVNSYNEQFF. The genes are TRBV4-2 and TRBJ2-1; TRBD2 might be the D (6 bases). The CDR3 is 17 amino acids. V was pared by 2 bases and J by 0 bases, with 14 bases between. The germline V gene encodes CDR1 LGHNA and CDR2 YNFKEQ.

A few counts support this clone. J is TRBJ2-1 and V is TRBV19, with 10 bases that match TRBD2. The CDR3 is made up of 15 amino acids. Trimming removed 3 bases from V and 8 bases from J; junction bases left unmatched: 7. CDR1 is LNHDA and CDR2 is SQIVND in the germline V gene (reference sequence). The CDR3 region has the DNA TGTGCCAGTAGTATTGCGGCTAGCGGGAGCGATGAGCAGTTCTTC. Its protein is CASSIAASGSDEQFF.

The chain has TRBV4-2 and TRBJ2-7, with TRBD2 identical over 12 bases. The CDR3 runs to 17 residues. The germline V gene encodes CDR1 LGHNA and CDR2 YNFKEQ. The J segment lost 7 bases and the V segment lost 0 bases, leaving 10 bases of the junction unmatched. CDR3 DNA sequence: TGTGCCAGCAGCCAAGATTCCGTGGCTAGCGGGAGGGGGGAGCAGTACTTC. Its translation: CASSQDSVASGRGEQYF.

This clone was observed a few times. The CDR3 DNA reads TGTGCCAGCAGTTCAACTAGCGGGAGCGGCACAGATACGCAGTATTTT. Its protein product is CASSSTSGSGTDTQYF. This chain joins TRBV27 and TRBJ2-3; 11 positions match TRBD2. Per the germline V gene, CDR1 is MNHEY and CDR2 is SMNVEV (reference sequence). The CDR3 sequence is 16 residues long. V gave up 4 bases and J gave up 1 base; unmatched junction bases: 4.

The chain joins TRBV7-8 to TRBJ1-5; no firm D call. In germline, CDR1 is SGHVS, CDR2 FQNEAQ. Trimming shortened V by 0 bases and J by 7 bases, and 22 bases separated the two germline ends. CDR3 length: 18 amino acids. Written as DNA, the CDR3 is TGTGCCAGCAGCTTAGCTCTGTACGGCACTGCTCGAGGACAGCCCCAGCATTTT. It is translated as CASSLALYGTARGQPQHF.

The rearrangement joins TRBV30 to TRBJ1-2; D gene ambiguous. Per the germline V gene, CDR1 is GTSNPN and CDR2 is SVGIG (reference sequence). The CDR3 has 12 amino acids. The V end was cut by 0 bases, the J end by 7 bases, with 9 bases between. The CDR3 bases are TGTGCCTGGAGTGTACTGGGAGTTGGCTACACCTTC. Its translation is CAWSVLGVGYTF.

The chain employs TRBV12-5 and TRBJ1-5; D possibly corresponds to TRBD1 (5 bases). The V gene lost 7 bases and the J gene lost 7 bases, with 14 bases spanning the gap. This CDR3 comprises 13 residues. Germline loops: CDR1 LGHNT, CDR2 FRNRAP. As DNA, the CDR3 is TGTGCTAGTGCCAGGGCGGCGAGCCAGCCCCAGCATTTT. Its protein is CASARAASQPQHF.

The chain joins TRBV27 to TRBJ2-1; possible D gene TRBD2, 6 bases. Germline assignment: CDR1 MNHEY and CDR2 SMNVEV (reference sequence). The V gene lost 3 bases and the J gene lost 9 bases, with 24 bases spanning the gap. The CDR3 covers 17 residues. The CDR3 protein is CASSFLPGTQRVGEQFF. The CDR3 DNA sequence: TGTGCCAGCAGTTTCCTACCCGGGACTCAACGGGTCGGTGAGCAGTTCTTC.

This clone has just a few counts. J is TRBJ1-4 and V is TRBV10-3; 7 bases match TRBD1. This CDR3 comprises 14 residues. Trimming at V came to 2 bases and at J to 5 bases, leaving 2 bases not matched to a gene. CDR1 is ENHRY and CDR2 is SYGVKD in the germline V gene. For the CDR3, the DNA is TGTGCCATCAGTGAGGCGGGACAGAATGAAAAACTGTTTTTT. It yields the protein CAISEAGQNEKLFF.

The chain joins TRBV5-4 to TRBJ2-1; possibly TRBD2 for D (5 bases). CDR1 is SGHNT, CDR2 YYREEE, per germline (reference sequence). Trimming stripped 4 bases from V and 9 bases from J, with 20 bases between. This CDR3 comprises 15 residues. CDR3 region: CASSPGVLPTGEQFF. The CDR3 DNA is TGTGCCAGCAGCCCCGGGGTATTACCGACCGGTGAGCAGTTCTTC.

The chain recombines TRBV28 with TRBJ1-1; no definite D call. CDR3 size: 13 residues. V lost 10 bases, J lost 1 base, and 13 bases lay in between. CDR1 is MDHEN, CDR2 SYDVKM, per germline. The CDR3 sequence: CATSPAGNTEAFF. CDR3 in DNA: TGTGCCACCTCCCCCGCCGGGAACACTGAAGCTTTCTTT.

In DNA, the CDR3 is TGTGCCAGCAGTGATCCGGCTAGCGGGAGAACCAAAAACATTCAGTACTTC. Translating it yields CASSDPASGRTKNIQYF. V gene TRBV6-1 combines with J gene TRBJ2-4, with 10 bases lining up with TRBD2. The CDR3 extends over 17 amino acids. Trimming at V came to 3 bases and at J to 2 bases, leaving 7 bases not matched to a gene. CDR1 and CDR2 (germline): MNHNS, SASEGT.

The V gene is TRBV6-5, the J gene TRBJ1-1; the match to TRBD1 covers 10 bases. The CDR3 contains 15 residues. CDR1 MNHEY and CDR2 SVGAGI come from the germline V gene. Unmatched junction bases numbered 3, after V lost 0 bases and J lost 5 bases. CDR3 region: CASSYSWTGGTEAFF. In nucleotides, the CDR3 is TGTGCCAGCAGTTACTCCTGGACAGGGGGAACTGAAGCTTTCTTT.

In this sample, this clone turned up once. The V and J genes are TRBV10-3 and TRBJ1-1, with 9 bases identical to TRBD1. Looked up from germline, CDR1 is ENHRY and CDR2 is SYGVKD. The CDR3 is 16 amino acids. V dropped 7 bases and J dropped 3; count of bases not matched to a gene: 12. The CDR3 spells CAITIRDRVDDTEAFF. CDR3 bases: TGTGCCATCACAATCCGGGACAGGGTCGATGACACTGAAGCTTTCTTT.

The V and J genes are TRBV4-1 and TRBJ1-1; D is perhaps TRBD1 (6 bases). The CDR3 length is 15 residues. The V end lost 2 bases, the J end lost 5 bases, and 15 bases lay between the germline ends. The germline V gene has CDR1 MGHRA and CDR2 YSYEKL. CDR3 bases: TGCGCCAGCAGCCAACTACAATGGGGGCGAACTGAAGCTTTCTTT. This translates into CASSQLQWGRTEAFF.

The chain joins TRBV21-1 to TRBJ1-2; the D call TRBD1 from the table was never checked on the DNA. TRBV21-1 corresponds to a pseudogene. This CDR3 is 19 amino acids long. The CDR3: CASSIDPRDRGLLHYGYTF. Here the CDR3 DNA reads TGTGCCAGCAGCATTGACCCTCGGGACAGGGGGCTCTTGCACTATGGCTACACCTTC.

The V gene is TRBV10-1, the J gene TRBJ2-3; 7 nucleotides agree with TRBD2. The CDR3 totals 15 residues. Trimming at V came to 3 bases and at J to 3 bases, leaving 6 bases not matched to a gene. CDR1 is WNHNN, CDR2 SYGVQD, per germline (reference sequence). This chain's CDR3 is CASSELAGVTDTQYF. In DNA, the CDR3 is TGCGCCAGCAGTGAATTGGCGGGAGTAACAGATACGCAGTATTTT.

The chain couples TRBV27 to TRBJ2-1; 9 bases map to TRBD1. The V gene's germline CDR1 is MNHEY and CDR2 SMNVEV (reference sequence). The junction had 7 bases not matched to a gene; V was cut back by 4 bases and J by 0 bases. The CDR3 contains 17 residues. CDR3 sequence: CASSYPGTGSSYNEQFF. As DNA, the CDR3 is TGTGCCAGCAGTTACCCCGGGACAGGGAGCTCCTACAATGAGCAGTTCTTC.